This T cell receptor (beta chain) was recovered during a study of blood T cells in healthy people across ages. Details on this clonotype: No antigen is known for it.

V was pared by 4 bases and J by 7 bases, with 6 bases of the junction left unmatched. CDR1 and CDR2 (germline): SNHLY, FYNNEI. This CDR3 is built from 15 residues. Each donor supplied approximately 10 milliliters of peripheral blood. A second PCR, run for about 7 to 11 cycles, used a sample-barcoded 5' primer plus a J-beta primer mix. MiXCR was run by TCRdb on the 5' RACE reads, yielding one entry per CDR3 protein. This sample has around 1,600,000 distinct CDR3 sequences; roughly 43% occur once, and the top ten carry 4%. Broader study findings: Possibly confounding the expanded clonotype changes was the fact that donor CMV status was unknown. Aged donors had fewer naive CD4+ cells and lower diversity than long-lived donors. Age advanced and TCR beta diversity per million T cells fell, roughly linearly.

This TCR came from a woman under 30 in good health. This sequence joins TRBV2 and TRBJ2-1; 11 bases map to TRBD1. The sample consisted of blood. The CDR3, as DNA: TGTGCCAGCAGTGCGGACAGGGGGCTGATTAATGAGCAGTTCTTC. This encodes CASSADRGLINEQFF.